This T cell receptor beta chain was captured by sequencing in a study of metastatic and nonmetastatic thyroid tumors. At the level of the study: Across peripheral blood and tumor or nodule tissue samples taken from malignant and benign thyroid patients, the repertoires were compared with one another.

The authors' processing: Building a distant-metastasis classifier for papillary thyroid cancer drew on CDR3 differences across clinicopathological groups. Through MiXCR, TCRdb re-clonotyped the PCR reads. These V and J calls rely on TCRdb rather than the paper's analysis. The repertoire holds 35,000 to 45,000 clones, with under 4% as singletons. Thyroid surgery had not been preceded by any treatment in any patient. V lost 6 bases and J 2 bases, leaving 19 bases between the germline ends. Per the germline V gene, CDR1 is SNHLY and CDR2 is FYNNEI. The CDR3 length is 16 residues. This clone was seen many times. The antigen remains unidentified. Notes on the study in general: A significant increase in TCR beta diversity was reportedly seen in malignant thyroid tumors relative to benign nodules, in blood and tumor.

V gene TRBV2 combines with J gene TRBJ2-5; D gene unclear. The sequenced sample was blood. This TCR was recovered from a female donor with papillary thyroid cancer or a benign thyroid nodule (not recorded which). Some clones in this sample may be carry-over from other donors' samples. CDR3 in amino acids: CASRLRTHRVQETQYF. In DNA, the CDR3 is TGTGCCAGCAGACTCAGGACCCACCGAGTACAAGAGACCCAGTACTTC.